This T cell receptor (beta chain) was observed in a study of blood T cell repertoires in COVID-19. About the research overall: T cells, B-cell-depleted T cells, or PBMCs provided the cDNA or gDNA that served as material.

This CDR3 comprises 14 residues. Germline V gene sequence: CDR1 MDHEN, CDR2 SYDVKM. V lost 6 bases to trimming and J lost 3 bases; unmatched junction nucleotides: 7. Using immunoSEQ multiplex PCR, the repertoire was profiled, and TCRdb retains in-frame clones only, with some absent. The sample contains approximately 77,000 clones, about 90% of which appear only once. Sequencing input: peripheral blood. This TCR was sampled from a man in his fifties or sixties with active COVID-19. The chain links TRBV28 to TRBJ2-7, with 8 positions matching TRBD1. DNA of the CDR3: TGTGCCAGCAGGAGGGACAGGCCGAGCTACGAGCAGTACTTC. Residues: CASRRDRPSYEQYF.